This TCR beta chain was profiled in a study of blood T cells in healthy people across ages. A second PCR, run for about 7 to 11 cycles, used a sample-barcoded 5' primer plus a J-beta primer mix. TCRdb passed the 5' RACE reads through MiXCR, listing each CDR3 protein once. The sample records roughly 1,700,000 distinct CDR3 sequences, 28% being singletons. In the case of this clonotype: The antigen is not known.

Findings of the study overall: Total diversity from one million sequenced T cells was likely underestimated.

Sequencing was done on a sample of blood. The TCR originated in a woman aged 25 to 39 in good health.

This CDR3 is CASRLSGTDYEQYF. The CDR3 DNA reads TGTGCCAGCAGGTTATCAGGGACAGACTACGAGCAGTACTTC. The J gene is TRBJ2-4, the V gene TRBV12-3 or TRBV12-4; 7 bases agree with TRBD1. The end of the DNA aligns better with TRBJ2-7, so the J call may be wrong. The CDR3 totals 14 residues.